This T cell receptor (beta chain) was observed in a study of blood T cell repertoires in COVID-19. This clone showed up just once. Sequenced by immunoSEQ multiplex PCR; TCRdb stores in-frame clones only, minus some. Here the sample spans some 250,000 clones, about 68% being singletons. The receptor was derived from an elderly woman with acute or convalescent COVID-19. Sequenced input: peripheral blood.

CDR3 DNA sequence: TGCGCCAGCAGCGCCCGACAGGGTAACACCATATATTTT. Encoded protein: CASSARQGNTIYF. The rearrangement uses TRBV5-1 and TRBJ1-3; 7 bases are shared with TRBD1. CDR1 is SGHRS, CDR2 YFSETQ, per germline. V shed 4 bases, J shed 7 bases, and the junction held 5 bases outside the gene matches. The CDR3 sequence is 13 residues long.